These 5 T cell receptor beta chains share one sample of origin, sequenced in a study of blood T cell repertoires in COVID-19. Profiling relied on immunoSEQ multiplex PCR, and the TCRdb table lists in-frame clones only, not all of them. The data hold about 160,000 clones, with 86% observed a single time. Sample: peripheral blood. Source of these receptors: a man between 65 and 79 years old with acute or convalescent COVID-19.

The chain is built from TRBV25-1 and TRBJ1-3; D not certain. CDR3 length: 11 residues. V lost 7 bases and J 3 bases, leaving 4 bases between the germline ends. Per the germline V gene, CDR1 is MGHDK and CDR2 is SYGVNS. The CDR3 region is CASTVGNTIYF. CDR3 nucleotide sequence: TGTGCCAGCACGGTTGGAAACACCATATATTTT.

The rearrangement uses TRBV28 and TRBJ1-6; no clear D gene. Trimming shortened V by 6 bases and J by 7 bases, and 7 bases separated the two germline ends. Germline CDR1 reads MDHEN; CDR2 reads SYDVKM. The CDR3 loop spans 12 amino acids. CDR3 nucleotide sequence: TGTGCCAGCAGCGCCGCGAATTCACCCCTCCACTTT. Protein product: CASSAANSPLHF.

The V call is TRBV4-2, the J call TRBJ2-7; 11 bases line up with TRBD2. From germline, CDR1 is LGHNA and CDR2 YNFKEQ. The CDR3 has 15 amino acids. V gave up 2 bases and J gave up 3 bases; unmatched junction bases: 3. The CDR3 DNA reads TGTGCCAGCAGCCAAACGACTAGCGGGGACTACGAGCAGTACTTC. Protein sequence: CASSQTTSGDYEQYF.

The chain recombines TRBV7-9 with TRBJ2-7, with a weak D call TRBD2 (5 bases). Trimming shortened V by 1 base and J by 3 bases, and 13 bases separated the two germline ends. Germline V lookup: CDR1 SEHNR, CDR2 FQNEAQ (reference sequence). The CDR3 runs to 15 residues. This chain's CDR3 is CASSLVLGVNYEQYF. CDR3 DNA: TGTGCCAGCAGCTTAGTACTGGGAGTGAACTACGAGCAGTACTTC.

The chain joins TRBV9 to TRBJ2-3; 7 bases align to TRBD2. The CDR3 contains 16 residues. Trimming took 4 bases from V and 6 from J; bases not matched to a gene: 14. In germline, CDR1 is SGDLS, CDR2 YYNGEE. The CDR3 loop reads CASSPRASGAVDTQYF. The CDR3 coding sequence is TGTGCCAGCAGCCCTCGGGCTAGCGGAGCTGTGGATACGCAGTATTTT.